The 2 T cell receptor beta chains listed next were all sequenced from one sample in a study of a mutant IDH1 vaccine in newly diagnosed glioma. Profiling relied on immunoSEQ multiplex PCR, and the TCRdb table lists in-frame clones only, not all of them. The sample contains about 44,000 clones, about 91% of which appear only once. Their antigens remain unidentified. As to time point: week 23, last vaccination. Doses of 300 ug of mutant IDH1 20-mer peptide were given with topical imiquimod. Specimen: PBMCs, collected from a glioma patient whose treatment included an IDH1 peptide vaccine. These receptors all stem from a man aged 50 or older with glioma.

This clone showed up just a few times. The J gene is TRBJ2-7, the V gene TRBV11-2; weak D call: TRBD1 (5 bases). Trimming cost V 5 bases and J 6 bases, with 14 bases left between them. CDR1 is SGHAT and CDR2 is FQNNGV in the germline V gene. The CDR3 length is 13 residues. Written as DNA, the CDR3 is TGTGCCAGCAGCCTCCAAGCAGGGATCGAGCAGTACTTC. Protein: CASSLQAGIEQYF.

The chain has TRBV15 and TRBJ1-5, with a tentative D call TRBD1 (6 bases). Germline assignment: CDR1 LNHNV and CDR2 YYDKDF (reference sequence). Trimming cost V 3 bases and J 2 bases, with 8 bases left between them. This CDR3 is 14 amino acids long. This chain's CDR3 is CATSRDRGNQPQHF. CDR3 bases: TGTGCCACCAGCAGGGACAGAGGCAATCAGCCCCAGCATTTT.